The TCR beta chain under discussion was sequenced for a study of blood T cell repertoires in COVID-19. Study-wide background: Both acute and convalescent COVID-19 samples were obtained from the United States, Italy and Spain. T cells, B-cell-depleted T cells, or PBMCs provided the cDNA or gDNA that served as material.

This clone occurred once. In the original analysis: Reference gene primer amplification gave estimated nucleated cell counts. Using immunoSEQ multiplex PCR, the repertoire was profiled, and TCRdb retains in-frame clones only, with some absent. V and J calls and clone size follow that table, whereas D and trimming were derived from the DNA. The sample holds 23,000 or so clones; 85% to 95% are singletons and the top ten take about 4%. CDR3 length: 14 amino acids. V dropped 6 bases and J dropped 4; count of bases not matched to a gene: 4. Looked up from germline, CDR1 is SGHNT and CDR2 is YENEEA. The sequence was collected from a woman aged 45-59 years with active COVID-19. This chain links TRBV11-3 with TRBJ2-5; 11 nucleotides align to TRBD2. Sequencing was performed on peripheral blood. This chain's CDR3 is CASSTSGRTETQYF. The DNA for the CDR3 is TGTGCCAGCAGTACTAGCGGGAGAACAGAGACCCAGTACTTC. The entire variable domain, with the rest obtained from reference TRBV11-3 and TRBJ2-5, is as follows: EAGVVQSPRYKIIEKKQPVAFWCNPISGHNTLYWYLQNLGQGPELLIRYENEEAVDDSQLPKDRFSAERLKGVDSTLKIQPAELGDSAVYLCASSTSGRTETQYFGPGTRLLVL.